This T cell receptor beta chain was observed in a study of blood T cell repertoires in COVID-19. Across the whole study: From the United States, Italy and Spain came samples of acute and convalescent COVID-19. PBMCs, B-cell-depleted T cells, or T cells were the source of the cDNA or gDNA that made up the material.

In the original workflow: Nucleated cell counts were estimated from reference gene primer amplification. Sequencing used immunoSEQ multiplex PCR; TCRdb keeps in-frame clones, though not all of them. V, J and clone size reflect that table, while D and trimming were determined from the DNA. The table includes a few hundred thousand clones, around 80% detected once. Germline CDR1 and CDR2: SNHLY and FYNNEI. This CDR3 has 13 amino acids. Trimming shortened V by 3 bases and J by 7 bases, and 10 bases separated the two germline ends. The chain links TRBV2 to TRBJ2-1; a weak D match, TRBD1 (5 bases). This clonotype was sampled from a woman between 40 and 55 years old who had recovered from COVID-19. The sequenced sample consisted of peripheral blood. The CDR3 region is CASSERQINEQFF. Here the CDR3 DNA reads TGTGCCAGCAGTGAGCGACAGATAAATGAGCAGTTCTTC.